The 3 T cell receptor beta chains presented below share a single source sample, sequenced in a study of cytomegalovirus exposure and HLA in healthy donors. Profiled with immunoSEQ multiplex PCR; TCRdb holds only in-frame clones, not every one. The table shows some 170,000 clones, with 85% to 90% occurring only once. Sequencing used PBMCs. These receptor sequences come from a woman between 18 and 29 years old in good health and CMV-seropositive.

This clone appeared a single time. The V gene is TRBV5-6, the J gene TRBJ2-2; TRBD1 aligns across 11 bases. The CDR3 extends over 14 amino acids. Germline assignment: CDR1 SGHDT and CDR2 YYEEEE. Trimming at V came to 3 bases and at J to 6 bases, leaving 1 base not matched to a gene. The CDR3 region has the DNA TGTGCCAGCAGCTGGGACAGGGGGTCCGGGGAGCTGTTTTTT. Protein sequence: CASSWDRGSGELFF.

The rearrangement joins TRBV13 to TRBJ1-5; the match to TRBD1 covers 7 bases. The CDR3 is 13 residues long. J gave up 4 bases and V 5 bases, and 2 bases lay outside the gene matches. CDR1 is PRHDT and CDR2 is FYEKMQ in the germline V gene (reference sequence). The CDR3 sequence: CASSPRGNQPQHF. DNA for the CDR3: TGTGCCAGCAGCCCCAGGGGGAATCAGCCCCAGCATTTT. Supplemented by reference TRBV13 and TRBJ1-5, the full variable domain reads AAGVIQSPRHLIKEKRETATLKCYPIPRHDTVYWYQQGPGQDPQFLISFYEKMQSDKGSIPDRFSAQQFSDYHSELNMSSLELGDSALYFCASSPRGNQPQHFGDGTRLSIL.

The DNA of the CDR3 is TGTGCCAGCAGCGTAACGAACTTGAACACTGAAGCTTTCTTT. It specifies CASSVTNLNTEAFF. The V gene is TRBV9, the J gene TRBJ1-1; D gene uncertain. Between the trimmed V and J ends, which lost 1 base and 0 bases, there was a span of 7 bases. Germline V gives CDR1 SGDLS, CDR2 YYNGEE. The CDR3 consists of 14 residues.